The 10 T cell receptor beta chains reported below all come from one sample, sequenced in a study of T cells after somatic rescue of genetic block. The table came from immunoSEQ multiplex PCR; TCRdb's copy has only in-frame clones and leaves some out. In the table there are about 67,000 clones, approximately 90% of which are singletons. The sample was peripheral blood mononuclear cells (PBMCs). The receptors stem from a man aged 35 to 55.

In its sample, this clone was seen a few times. The gene calls are TRBV4-3 and TRBJ2-7; tentatively, D is TRBD1 (5 bases). This CDR3 comprises 14 residues. The V gene lost 1 base and the J gene lost 5 bases, with 12 bases spanning the gap. Germline loops: CDR1 LGHNA, CDR2 YSLEER. CDR3 region: CASSQGPQGNEQYF. CDR3 DNA sequence: TGCGCCAGCAGCCAAGGACCCCAGGGAAACGAGCAGTACTTC.

V and J are TRBV5-1 and TRBJ2-7, with D perhaps given as TRBD1 or TRBD2 (5 bases each). This CDR3 contains 16 residues. The germline CDR1 and CDR2 sequences are SGHRS and YFSETQ. V was cut by 3 bases and J by 1 base, with 17 bases left in between. Here the CDR3 DNA reads TGCGCCAGCAGCTCAAATGCCGGGACCATGTCCTACGAGCAGTACTTC. Amino acids: CASSSNAGTMSYEQYF.

The chain recombines TRBV6-6 with TRBJ1-4, with D tentatively TRBD1 (6 bases). Trimming shortened V by 6 bases and J by 7 bases, and 18 bases separated the two germline ends. Germline V CDR1 and CDR2: MNHNY, SVGAGI (reference sequence). The CDR3 extends over 15 amino acids. CDR3 residues: CASSRKQGWGEKLFF. The CDR3 DNA follows: TGTGCCAGCAGCCGCAAACAGGGCTGGGGTGAAAAACTGTTTTTT.

This chain connects TRBV18 to TRBJ2-3; 7 nucleotides align to TRBD1. Germline loops: CDR1 KGHSH, CDR2 LQKENI. This CDR3 region has 14 residues. With 5 bases clipped from V and 1 base from J, the junction kept 3 bases outside the gene matches. The CDR3 nucleotides read TGTGCCAGCTCAGAGGGGGCGGGCACAGATACGCAGTATTTT. It encodes CASSEGAGTDTQYF.

The chain combines TRBV5-1 with TRBJ2-2, with TRBD1 matching over 10 bases. Germline V gene lookup returns CDR1 SGHRS and CDR2 YFSETQ. The V and J ends lost 4 bases and 3 bases, in that order; junction bases with no gene match: 9. CDR3 length: 17 amino acids. This CDR3 reads CASSPLLTGGHTGELFF. CDR3 DNA sequence: TGCGCCAGCAGCCCACTCCTGACAGGGGGCCACACCGGGGAGCTGTTTTTT.

The chain joins TRBV6-6 to TRBJ1-1; the D is unclear. The V end lost 6 bases, the J end lost 4 bases, and 6 bases lay between the germline ends. The V gene's germline CDR1 is MNHNY and CDR2 SVGAGI (reference sequence). This CDR3 has 11 amino acids. CDR3 DNA: TGTGCCAGCAGCCGGACCACTGAAGCTTTCTTT. This codes for CASSRTTEAFF.

The V gene is TRBV7-2, the J gene TRBJ1-6, with TRBD1 as a possible D gene (6 bases). The CDR3 has 16 residues. CDR1 and CDR2 (germline): SGHTA, FQGNSA. V was pared by 5 bases and J by 10 bases, with 21 bases between. CDR3 DNA: TGTGCCAGCAGCGACGCCCGGGGCAGGGGCGACTCACCCCTCCACTTT. The encoded protein is CASSDARGRGDSPLHF.

V gene TRBV28 combines with J gene TRBJ2-7, with TRBD1 matching over 8 bases. The germline V gene encodes CDR1 MDHEN and CDR2 SYDVKM. Trimming took 5 bases from V and 4 from J; bases not matched to a gene: 10. The CDR3 contains 15 residues. CDR3 protein: CASSAPSGGKYEQYF. The CDR3 DNA sequence: TGTGCCAGCAGTGCCCCTTCAGGGGGCAAATACGAGCAGTACTTC.

This chain connects TRBV6-6 to TRBJ2-2, with 8 bases fitting TRBD2. J gave up 7 bases and V 6 bases, and 13 bases lay outside the gene matches. Germline-derived CDR1 and CDR2 are MNHNY and SVGAGI (reference sequence). The CDR3 runs 16 residues. CDR3 DNA: TGTGCCAGCAGCCCTACTCGAGCGGGAGAAAGCGGGGAGCTGTTTTTT. It yields the protein CASSPTRAGESGELFF.

The J gene is TRBJ2-1, the V gene TRBV19; possible D gene TRBD2, 5 bases. The V end was cut by 6 bases, the J end by 7 bases, with 13 bases between. This CDR3 has 13 amino acids. The germline V gene has CDR1 LNHDA and CDR2 SQIVND (reference sequence). The CDR3 DNA reads as TGTGCCAGTAGCCGAACCCGAGGGAATGAGCAGTTCTTC. Translation: CASSRTRGNEQFF.